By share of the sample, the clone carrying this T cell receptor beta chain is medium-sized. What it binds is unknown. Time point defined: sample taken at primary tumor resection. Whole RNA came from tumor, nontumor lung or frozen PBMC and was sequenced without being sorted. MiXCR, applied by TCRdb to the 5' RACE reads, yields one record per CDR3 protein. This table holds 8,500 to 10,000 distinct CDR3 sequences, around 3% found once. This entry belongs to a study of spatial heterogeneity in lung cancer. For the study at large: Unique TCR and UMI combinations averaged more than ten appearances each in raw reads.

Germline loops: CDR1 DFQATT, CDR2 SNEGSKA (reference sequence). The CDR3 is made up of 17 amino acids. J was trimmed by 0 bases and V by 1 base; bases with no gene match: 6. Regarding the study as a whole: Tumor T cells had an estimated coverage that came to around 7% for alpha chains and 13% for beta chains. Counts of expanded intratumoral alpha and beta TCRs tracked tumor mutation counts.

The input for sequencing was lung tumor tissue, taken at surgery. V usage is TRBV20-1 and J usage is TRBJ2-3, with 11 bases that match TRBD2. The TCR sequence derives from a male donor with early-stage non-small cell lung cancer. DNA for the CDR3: TGCAGTGCTAGAGTGCTAGCGGGGGGTTCGAGCACAGATACGCAGTATTTT. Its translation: CSARVLAGGSSTDTQYF.